The clone carrying this T cell receptor beta chain has just a few counts. Its antigen is unknown. The source of the sample is a study of T cell repertoires in cytomegalovirus infection. Germline CDR1 and CDR2: MGHRA and YSYEKL. The CDR3 has 12 amino acids. Trimming took 0 bases from V and 8 from J, leaving 7 bases between them. TCRdb recomputed calls from the reads with MiXCR, one row per CDR3 protein. Of 830,000 or so distinct CDR3 sequences in the sample, over 25% were seen once. This clonotype originated in a human donor in good health (CMV status not recorded). Some clones in this sample may be carry-over from other donors' samples. The chain couples TRBV4-1 to TRBJ1-1, with a tentative D call TRBD1 (5 bases). The starting material was cultured CD8+ T cells from PBMCs, obtained from culture after CMV antigen stimulation. In nucleotides, the CDR3 is TGCGCCAGCAGCCAAGAGGGGGGGGAAGCTTTCTTT. As protein: CASSQEGGEAFF.